A single sample is the source of the 18 T cell receptor beta chains below, sequenced in a study of Ad26.COV2.S vaccination and SARS-CoV-2 variants (dated by TCRdb to about 2021). To prepare the library, the immunoSEQ multiplex PCR assay was applied. Not all clones reach the TCRdb copy of this immuneACCESS table, which keeps in-frame sequences only. Checked studies attribute under half of the gap to unresolved V genes and leave the rest unexplained. This sample has about 370,000 clones in its table, and around 85% of those were observed once. The top ten clonotypes cover 3.5% of the sample. In light of the paper, this sample's treatment or condition label describes: around 19 received Ad26.COV2.S at low or high dose, single or two shots; 5 received placebo; per-sample allocation not given. For vaccine and placebo recipients, repertoires were sequenced using samples collected on day 63 after the first injection.

Sequenced material: peripheral blood, taken in a trial of Ad26.COV2.S vaccine versus placebo. The receptors originated from a person between 18 and 59 years old who received the Ad26.COV2.S COVID-19 vaccine or a placebo.

The chain joins TRBV7-2 to TRBJ2-1; D uncertain. This CDR3 has 13 amino acids. CDR1 is SGHTA, CDR2 FQGNSA, per germline. V was clipped by 4 bases and J by 6 bases, with 10 bases between them. Here the CDR3 DNA reads TGTGCCAGCAGCTACGAATCGGTCAATGAGCAGTTCTTC. This gives the protein CASSYESVNEQFF.

This chain links TRBV11-2 with TRBJ2-1; D might be TRBD1 (6 bases). Trimming left V 6 bases short and J 7 bases short, with 13 bases between. The CDR3 totals 13 residues. Germline V lookup: CDR1 SGHAT, CDR2 FQNNGV. CDR3 coding DNA: TGTGCCAGCAGACGACAGGCTAGGAATGAGCAGTTCTTC. This gives the protein CASRRQARNEQFF.

The V and J genes are TRBV15 and TRBJ1-6, with D tentatively TRBD1 (6 bases). The CDR3 has 15 amino acids. V was trimmed by 1 base and J by 7 bases, leaving 11 bases between them. CDR1 is LNHNV, CDR2 YYDKDF, per germline (reference sequence). The CDR3 DNA is TGTGCCACCAGCAGAGGTGAGGGGGGAAATTCACCCCTCCACTTT. This translates into CATSRGEGGNSPLHF.

The chain links TRBV6-5 to TRBJ1-5; 7 nucleotides agree with TRBD1. The CDR3 has 13 residues. Losses at the gene ends were 11 bases for V and 0 bases for J; bases not matched to a gene: 4. Germline CDR1 is MNHEY and CDR2 is SVGAGI. CDR3: CAAGDSSNQPQHF. DNA for the CDR3: TGTGCCGCGGGGGACAGTAGCAATCAGCCCCAGCATTTT.

The chain employs TRBV6-5 and TRBJ2-3; 11 bases are shared with TRBD2. The junction had 5 bases not matched to a gene; V was cut back by 6 bases and J by 12 bases. CDR3 length: 12 amino acids. Germline V gene sequence: CDR1 MNHEY, CDR2 SVGAGI. In nucleotides, the CDR3 is TGTGCCAGCAGCCAAACTAGCGGGGGTCAGTATTTT. It encodes CASSQTSGGQYF.

In nucleotides, the CDR3 is TGTGCCTGGGAGAGACAGCGGGGGGGCAATGAGCAGTTCTTC. Its protein product is CAWERQRGGNEQFF. J is TRBJ2-1 and V is TRBV30; TRBD2 aligns across 10 bases. This CDR3 contains 14 residues. Germline V gives CDR1 GTSNPN, CDR2 SVGIG (reference sequence). V gave up 5 bases and J gave up 6 bases; unmatched junction bases: 7.

The chain joins TRBV5-1 to TRBJ2-1, with D possibly matching TRBD1 (6 bases). Germline CDR1 and CDR2: SGHRS and YFSETQ. V lost 6 bases, J lost 0 bases, and 13 bases lay in between. The CDR3 consists of 15 residues. CDR3: CASTPQGGSYNEQFF. CDR3 coding DNA: TGCGCCAGCACCCCACAGGGTGGCTCCTACAATGAGCAGTTCTTC.

V is TRBV2 and J is TRBJ1-2; D might be TRBD1 (5 bases). The germline V and J ends were trimmed by 3 bases and 5 bases, with 13 bases remaining between them. Germline V gives CDR1 SNHLY, CDR2 FYNNEI. This CDR3 region has 14 residues. The CDR3 bases are TGTGCCAGCAGTGATATCGGGACCGATTATGGCTACACCTTC. Translation: CASSDIGTDYGYTF. The whole variable domain, remainder taken from reference TRBV2 and TRBJ1-2, is EPEVTQTPSHQVTQMGQEVILRCVPISNHLYFYWYRQILGQKVEFLVSFYNNEISEKSEIFDDQFSVERPDGSNFTLKIRSTKLEDSAMYFCASSDIGTDYGYTFGSGTRLTVV.

V gene TRBV30 combines with J gene TRBJ2-5; D gene unclear. Trimming removed 4 bases at V and 2 bases at J, with 20 bases between. The CDR3 is 16 residues long. Germline-derived CDR1 and CDR2 are GTSNPN and SVGIG (reference sequence). The CDR3 loop is CAWTPPTIRGQETQYF. As DNA, the CDR3 is TGTGCCTGGACCCCTCCCACAATTCGAGGTCAAGAGACCCAGTACTTC.

This clone was recorded a few times. The CDR3 is CASIAGRQRKMNTEAFF. The CDR3 DNA reads as TGTGCCAGTATAGCGGGACGTCAGAGGAAAATGAACACTGAAGCTTTCTTT. V gene TRBV19 combines with J gene TRBJ1-1; TRBD1 is a possible D gene (5 bases). This CDR3 spans 17 amino acids. The V gene's germline CDR1 is LNHDA and CDR2 SQIVND (reference sequence). The V gene lost 7 bases and the J gene lost 0 bases, with 21 bases spanning the gap. Full variable domain (missing parts from reference TRBV19 and TRBJ1-1): DGGITQSPKYLFRKEGQNVTLSCEQNLNHDAMYWYRQDPGQGLRLIYYSQIVNDFQKGDIAEGYSVSREKKESFPLTVTSAQKNPTAFYLCASIAGRQRKMNTEAFFGQGTRLTVV.

The chain recombines TRBV12-1 with TRBJ2-7. TRBV12-1 is a pseudogene. The CDR3 spans 14 residues. In DNA, the CDR3 is TGTGCCAGCAGCTTTGGACGTGACCACTACGAGCAGTACTTC. Its protein is CASSFGRDHYEQYF.

The sample holds a few counts of this clone. This chain connects TRBV2 to TRBJ2-2, with D possibly being TRBD1 (6 bases). V lost 6 bases to trimming and J lost 1 base, with 12 bases between them. This CDR3 has 15 residues. Germline loops: CDR1 SNHLY, CDR2 FYNNEI. CDR3 bases: TGTGCCAGCAGCCTAACAGGGAAGAACACCGGGGAGCTGTTTTTT. This encodes CASSLTGKNTGELFF.

The CDR3 loop is CASSDSGTGNSPLHF. CDR3 in DNA: TGTGCCAGCAGTGACTCTGGGACAGGGAATTCACCCCTCCACTTT. The chain uses TRBV6-4 and TRBJ1-6; 9 nucleotides agree with TRBD1. The CDR3 length is 15 residues. Germline CDR1 MRHNA, CDR2 SNTAGT. J gave up 7 bases and V 0 bases, and 1 base lay outside the gene matches.

The chain is built from TRBV5-1 and TRBJ1-6, with 9 bases aligning to TRBD1. The CDR3 spans 15 residues. In germline, CDR1 is SGHRS, CDR2 YFSETQ. Trimming took 0 bases from V and 9 from J; bases not matched to a gene: 4. The CDR3 here is CASSLGTGAGSPLHF. In DNA, the CDR3 is TGCGCCAGCAGCTTGGGGACAGGGGCTGGTTCACCCCTCCACTTT.

The chain employs TRBV6-2 or TRBV6-3 and TRBJ2-5; a possible D gene is TRBD1 (6 bases). Germline V gene data show CDR1 as MNHEY and CDR2 as SVGEGT. CDR3 length: 13 amino acids. V lost 5 bases and J lost 5, with 12 bases in between. The CDR3 reads CASSPFTGETQYF. The CDR3 DNA is TGTGCCAGCAGTCCCTTTACAGGGGAGACCCAGTACTTC.

The chain is built from TRBV19 and TRBJ2-5; no clear D. Germline V gene data show CDR1 as LNHDA and CDR2 as SQIVND (reference sequence). CDR3 length equals 13 residues. The V end was cut by 2 bases, the J end by 2 bases, with 6 bases between. For the CDR3, the DNA is TGTGCCAGTAGTATAAACAGTCAAGAGACCCAGTACTTC. It encodes CASSINSQETQYF.

The CDR3, as DNA: TGTGCCAGCAGCCAAACCCGGACAGGGGGAACCTACGAGCAGTACTTC. Protein sequence: CASSQTRTGGTYEQYF. The rearrangement joins TRBV3-1 (or the pseudogene TRBV3-2) to TRBJ2-7; TRBD1 matches 10 bases. CDR1 is LGHDT, CDR2 YNNKEL, per germline (reference sequence). CDR3 length: 16 amino acids. V lost 2 bases to trimming and J lost 2 bases; unmatched junction nucleotides: 6.

The chain has TRBV7-9 and TRBJ2-1, with 9 bases identical to TRBD2. Trimming removed 2 bases from V and 2 bases from J; junction bases left unmatched: 1. Germline V gives CDR1 SEHNR, CDR2 FQNEAQ (reference sequence). The CDR3 has 15 residues. The chain's CDR3 is CASSLTSGPYNEQFF. The CDR3 DNA sequence: TGTGCCAGCAGCTTAACTAGCGGGCCCTACAATGAGCAGTTCTTC.